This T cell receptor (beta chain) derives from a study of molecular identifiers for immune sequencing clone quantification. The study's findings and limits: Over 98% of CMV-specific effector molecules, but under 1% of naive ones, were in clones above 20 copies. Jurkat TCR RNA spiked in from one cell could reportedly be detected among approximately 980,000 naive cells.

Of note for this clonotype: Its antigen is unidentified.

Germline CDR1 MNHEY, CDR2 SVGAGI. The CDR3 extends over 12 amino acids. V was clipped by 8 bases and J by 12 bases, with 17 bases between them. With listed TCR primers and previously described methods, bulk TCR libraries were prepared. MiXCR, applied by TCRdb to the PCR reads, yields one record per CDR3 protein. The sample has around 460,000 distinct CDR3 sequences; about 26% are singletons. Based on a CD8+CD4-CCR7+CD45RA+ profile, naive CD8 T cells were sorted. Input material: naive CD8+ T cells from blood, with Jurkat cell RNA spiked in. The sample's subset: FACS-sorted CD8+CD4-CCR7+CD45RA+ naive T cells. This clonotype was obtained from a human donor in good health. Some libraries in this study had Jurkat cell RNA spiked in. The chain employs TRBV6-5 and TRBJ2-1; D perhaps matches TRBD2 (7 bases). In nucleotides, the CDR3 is TGTGCCAGCGGGGGGGGGGCCCATGCGCAGTTCTTC. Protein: CASGGGAHAQFF.